Listed here are 3 T cell receptor beta chains from one sample, sequenced in a study of blood T cell repertoires in COVID-19. Produced via immunoSEQ multiplex PCR; TCRdb's table is partial and in-frame only. The data show roughly 100,000 clones, about 76% seen once. Sequencing was performed on peripheral blood. The receptors come from a woman in her seventies with acute or convalescent COVID-19.

This sequence joins TRBV7-9 and TRBJ1-4; no clear D gene. CDR1 and CDR2 from the germline V gene are SEHNR and FQNEAQ (reference sequence). CDR3 length equals 16 residues. V shed 2 bases and J shed 0 bases, with 10 bases lying between them. The CDR3 loop reads CASSLSVGATNEKLFF. The CDR3 DNA follows: TGTGCCAGCAGCTTAAGTGTGGGAGCAACTAATGAAAAACTGTTTTTT.

This chain uses TRBV5-6 with TRBJ1-1, with TRBD1 as a possible D gene (6 bases). Germline V gives CDR1 SGHDT, CDR2 YYEEEE. Trimming shortened V by 2 bases and J by 0 bases, and 11 bases separated the two germline ends. There are 15 residues in the CDR3. CDR3 nucleotides: TGTGCCAGCAGCTTCCGGGGGGCAGTGAACACTGAAGCTTTCTTT. It is translated as CASSFRGAVNTEAFF.

The rearrangement uses TRBV29-1 and TRBJ1-1; possibly TRBD1 for D (5 bases). Trimming stripped 6 bases from V and 3 bases from J, with 14 bases between. CDR3 size: 13 residues. Germline V gene sequence: CDR1 SQVTM, CDR2 ANQGSEA. The CDR3 loop is CSVQPGRYTEAFF. In nucleotides, the CDR3 is TGCAGCGTCCAACCAGGGCGATACACTGAAGCTTTCTTT.